Listed below are T cell receptor beta chains from one sample, sequenced in a study of blood T cell repertoires in COVID-19. The table came from immunoSEQ multiplex PCR; TCRdb's copy has only in-frame clones and leaves some out. The repertoire holds some 50,000 clones, with under 90% as singletons. The specimen was peripheral blood. These receptors came from a human donor in a cohort sampled during active COVID-19. Both conserved end residues are part of each CDR3. The order of the fields is J gene, clone size, D gene, V gene, CDR3 protein, CDR3 DNA. A D gene is named only where the DNA matches it firmly. Size is omitted from some rows. Given values are once, few, many or a class for expanded clones.

J: TRBJ2-7; size: NA; D: TRBD1; V: TRBV9; CDR3: CASSPRDRGPGSYEQYF; DNA: TGTGCCAGCAGCCCCCGGGACAGGGGGCCGGGCTCCTACGAGCAGTACTTC
J: TRBJ2-5; size: NA; D: NA; V: TRBV18; CDR3: CASSPPPGWETQYF; DNA: TGTGCCAGCTCACCCCCCCCAGGGTGGGAGACCCAGTACTTC
J: TRBJ1-1; size: NA; D: NA; V: TRBV27; CDR3: CASLRVNSPETEAFF; DNA: TGTGCCAGCCTCAGGGTAAACTCTCCCGAAACTGAAGCTTTCTTT
J: TRBJ2-7; size: NA; D: NA; V: TRBV10-3; CDR3: CAISEAQVSSYEQYF; DNA: TGTGCCATCAGTGAGGCTCAGGTGAGCTCCTACGAGCAGTACTTC
J: TRBJ2-7; size: NA; D: TRBD2; V: TRBV12-5; CDR3: CASGSLAGPPYEQYF; DNA: TGTGCTAGTGGTTCATTAGCGGGGCCCCCCTACGAGCAGTACTTC
J: TRBJ1-1; size: once; D: TRBD1; V: TRBV12-5; CDR3: CASGLVSGYRGPEAFF; DNA: TGTGCTAGTGGTTTGGTATCCGGCTACAGGGGCCCTGAAGCTTTCTTT
J: TRBJ2-3; size: once; D: TRBD2; V: TRBV11-3; CDR3: CASSNPGLETDTQYF; DNA: TGTGCCAGCAGCAACCCGGGACTAGAGACGGATACGCAGTATTTT
J: TRBJ1-5; size: NA; D: NA; V: TRBV25-1; CDR3: CASSEAGAGNQPQHF; DNA: TGTGCCAGCAGTGAAGCAGGGGCGGGCAATCAGCCCCAGCATTTT
J: TRBJ2-3; size: NA; D: TRBD2; V: TRBV24-1; CDR3: CATSGPRAGGSTDTQYF; DNA: TGTGCCACCAGTGGACCTAGAGCGGGAGGGAGCACAGATACGCAGTATTTT
J: TRBJ1-5; size: NA; D: TRBD1; V: TRBV27; CDR3: CASSAEGQWYNQPQHF; DNA: TGTGCCAGCAGTGCGGAGGGACAGTGGTACAATCAGCCCCAGCATTTT
J: TRBJ1-1; size: NA; D: NA; V: TRBV6-5; CDR3: CASSYSIGAFEAFF; DNA: TGTGCCAGCAGTTACTCGATAGGGGCCTTTGAAGCTTTCTTT
J: TRBJ1-1; size: NA; D: NA; V: TRBV5-1; CDR3: CASSPGTYGTEAFF; DNA: TGCGCCAGCAGCCCAGGGACATATGGGACTGAAGCTTTCTTT
J: TRBJ1-2; size: NA; D: NA; V: TRBV24-1; CDR3: CATSAGAGYGYTF; DNA: TGTGCCACCAGCGCGGGGGCTGGCTATGGCTACACCTTC
J: TRBJ2-3; size: NA; D: NA; V: TRBV28; CDR3: CASSLPGLGTDTQYF; DNA: TGTGCCAGCAGTTTACCGGGGTTGGGCACAGATACGCAGTATTTT
J: TRBJ1-2; size: once; D: NA; V: TRBV3-1/TRBV3-2; CDR3: CASSQVRQGDGYTF; DNA: TGTGCCAGCAGCCAAGTTAGGCAGGGCGATGGCTACACCTTC
J: TRBJ2-5; size: NA; D: NA; V: TRBV5-1; CDR3: CASSLVTVQETQYF; DNA: TGCGCCAGCAGCTTGGTGACTGTCCAAGAGACCCAGTACTTC
J: TRBJ2-1; size: NA; D: TRBD2; V: TRBV5-1; CDR3: CASSLPGGLNEQFF; DNA: TGCGCCAGCAGCTTGCCGGGGGGGCTAAACGAGCAGTTCTTC
J: TRBJ2-7; size: NA; D: TRBD1; V: TRBV28; CDR3: CASSLIKEGTGFDEQYF; DNA: TGTGCCAGCAGTTTAATCAAGGAAGGGACAGGGTTCGACGAGCAGTACTTC
J: TRBJ1-2; size: few; D: NA; V: TRBV9; CDR3: CASTVIGGDYGYTF; DNA: TGTGCCAGCACCGTAATTGGAGGGGACTATGGCTACACCTTC
J: TRBJ1-5; size: NA; D: NA; V: TRBV12-3/TRBV12-4; CDR3: CASVQGGNQPQHF; DNA: TGTGCCAGTGTGCAGGGAGGAAATCAGCCCCAGCATTTT
J: TRBJ2-3; size: once; D: TRBD1; V: TRBV6-5; CDR3: CASRQGLGTDTQYF; DNA: TGTGCCAGCAGACAGGGGCTGGGCACAGATACGCAGTATTTT
J: TRBJ2-1; size: once; D: NA; V: TRBV5-1; CDR3: CASSLAGGRNEQFF; DNA: TGCGCCAGCAGCTTGGCAGGGGGGAGGAATGAGCAGTTCTTC
J: TRBJ1-2; size: NA; D: NA; V: TRBV2; CDR3: CASSRAGNDYGYTF; DNA: TGTGCCAGCAGTCGGGCAGGGAATGACTATGGCTACACCTTC
J: TRBJ2-3; size: NA; D: NA; V: TRBV30; CDR3: CAWSGGTDTQYF; DNA: TGTGCCTGGAGCGGGGGAACAGATACGCAGTATTTT